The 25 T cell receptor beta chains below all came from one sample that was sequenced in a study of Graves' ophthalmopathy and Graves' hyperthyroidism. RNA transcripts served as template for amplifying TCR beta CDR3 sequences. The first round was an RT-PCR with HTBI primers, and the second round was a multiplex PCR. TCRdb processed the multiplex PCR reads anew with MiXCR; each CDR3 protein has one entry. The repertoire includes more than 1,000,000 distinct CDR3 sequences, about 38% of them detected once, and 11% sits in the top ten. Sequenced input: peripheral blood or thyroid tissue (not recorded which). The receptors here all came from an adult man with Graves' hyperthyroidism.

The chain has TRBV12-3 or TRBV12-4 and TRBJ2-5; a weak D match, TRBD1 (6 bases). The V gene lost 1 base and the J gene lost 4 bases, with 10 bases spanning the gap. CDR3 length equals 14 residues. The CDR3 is CASSLVEGGETQYF. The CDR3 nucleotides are TGTGCCAGCAGTTTAGTGGAAGGGGGAGAGACCCAGTACTTC.

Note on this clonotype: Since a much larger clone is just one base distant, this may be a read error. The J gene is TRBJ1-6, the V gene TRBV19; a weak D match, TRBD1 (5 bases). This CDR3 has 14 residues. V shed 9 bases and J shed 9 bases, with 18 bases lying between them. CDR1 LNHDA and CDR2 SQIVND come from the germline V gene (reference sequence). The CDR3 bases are TGTGCCAGCCGACCAGGGTTGAGTACTTCACCCCTCCACTTT. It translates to CASRPGLSTSPLHF.

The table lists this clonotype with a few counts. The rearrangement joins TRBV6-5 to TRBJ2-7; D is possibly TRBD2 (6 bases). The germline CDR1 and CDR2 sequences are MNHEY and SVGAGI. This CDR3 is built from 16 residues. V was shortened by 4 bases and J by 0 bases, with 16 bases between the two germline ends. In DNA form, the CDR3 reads TGTGCCAGCAGTTCAGAGGCGTTCGGGGGCTCCTACGAGCAGTACTTC. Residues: CASSSEAFGGSYEQYF.

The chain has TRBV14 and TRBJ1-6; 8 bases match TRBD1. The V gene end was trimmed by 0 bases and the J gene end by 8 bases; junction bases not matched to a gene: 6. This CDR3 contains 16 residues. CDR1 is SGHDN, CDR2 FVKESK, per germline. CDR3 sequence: CASSQDSGTGDSPLHF. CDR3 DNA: TGTGCCAGCAGCCAAGACTCCGGGACAGGAGATTCACCCCTCCACTTT.

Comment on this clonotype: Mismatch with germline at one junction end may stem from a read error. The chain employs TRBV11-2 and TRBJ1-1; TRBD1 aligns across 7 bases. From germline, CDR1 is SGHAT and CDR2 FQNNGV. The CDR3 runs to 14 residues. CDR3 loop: CAPGGGALNTEAFF. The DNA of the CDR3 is TGCGCCCCAGGGGGGGGGGCGCTTAACACTGAAGCTTTCTTT. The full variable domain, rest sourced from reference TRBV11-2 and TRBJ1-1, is EAGVAQSPRYKIIEKRQSVAFWCNPISGHATLYWYQQILGQGPKLLIQFQNNGVVDDSQLPKDRFSAERLKGVDSTLKIQPAKLEDSAVYLCAPGGGALNTEAFFGQGTRLTVV.

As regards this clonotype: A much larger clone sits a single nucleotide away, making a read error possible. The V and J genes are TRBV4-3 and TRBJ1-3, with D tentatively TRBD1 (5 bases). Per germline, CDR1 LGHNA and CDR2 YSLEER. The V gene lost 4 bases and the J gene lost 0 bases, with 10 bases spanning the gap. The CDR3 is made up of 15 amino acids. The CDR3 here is CASSPGLDSGNTIYF. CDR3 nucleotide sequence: TGCGCCAGCAGCCCGGGACTCGACTCTGGAAACACCATATATTTT.

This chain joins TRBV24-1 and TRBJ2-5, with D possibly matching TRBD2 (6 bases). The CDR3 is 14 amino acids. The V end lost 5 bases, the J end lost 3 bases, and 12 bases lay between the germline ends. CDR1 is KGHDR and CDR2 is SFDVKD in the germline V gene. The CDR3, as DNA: TGTGCCACCAGTGGGGGTTCGGGGGAAGAGACCCAGTACTTC. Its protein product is CATSGGSGEETQYF.

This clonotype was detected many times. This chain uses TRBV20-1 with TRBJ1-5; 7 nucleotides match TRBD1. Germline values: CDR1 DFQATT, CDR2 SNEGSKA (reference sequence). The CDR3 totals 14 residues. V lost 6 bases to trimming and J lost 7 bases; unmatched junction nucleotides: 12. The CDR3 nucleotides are TGCAGTGCCCTGAGACAGGGTTCTCGGCAGCCCCAGCATTTT. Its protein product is CSALRQGSRQPQHF.

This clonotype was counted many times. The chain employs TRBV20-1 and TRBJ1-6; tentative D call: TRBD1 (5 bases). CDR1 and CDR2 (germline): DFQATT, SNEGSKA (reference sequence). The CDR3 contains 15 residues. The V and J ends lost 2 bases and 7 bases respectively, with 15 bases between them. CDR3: CSARRSGTGNSPLHF. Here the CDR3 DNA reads TGCAGTGCTAGAAGATCGGGGACTGGGAATTCACCCCTCCACTTT.

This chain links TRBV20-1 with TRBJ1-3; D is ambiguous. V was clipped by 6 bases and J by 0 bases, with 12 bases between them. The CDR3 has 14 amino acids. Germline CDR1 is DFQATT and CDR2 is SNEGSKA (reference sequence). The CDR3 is CSAPGKSSGNTIYF. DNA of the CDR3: TGCAGTGCCCCCGGGAAAAGCTCTGGAAACACCATATATTTT.

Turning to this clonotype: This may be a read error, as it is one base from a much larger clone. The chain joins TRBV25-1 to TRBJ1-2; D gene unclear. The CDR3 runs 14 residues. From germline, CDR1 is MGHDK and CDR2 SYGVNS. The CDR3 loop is CASSEYRGDRGYAF. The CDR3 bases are TGTGCCAGCAGTGAATACAGAGGAGATAGAGGCTACGCCTTC.

CDR3 in DNA: TGCAGTGCTAGACACGGCCGCGGCACTGAAGCTTTCTTT. It encodes CSARHGRGTEAFF. The chain uses TRBV20-1 and TRBJ1-1; D remains unclear. The length of the CDR3 is 13 residues. Germline CDR1 reads DFQATT; CDR2 reads SNEGSKA (reference sequence). Trimming pared 2 bases from V and 4 bases from J, leaving 11 bases between.

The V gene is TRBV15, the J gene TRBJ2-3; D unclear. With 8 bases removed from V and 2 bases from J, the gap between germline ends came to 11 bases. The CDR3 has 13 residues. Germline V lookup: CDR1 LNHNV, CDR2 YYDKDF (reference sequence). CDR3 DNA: TGTGCCACCGGGCTTGTGGACACAGATACGCAGTATTTT. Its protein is CATGLVDTDTQYF.

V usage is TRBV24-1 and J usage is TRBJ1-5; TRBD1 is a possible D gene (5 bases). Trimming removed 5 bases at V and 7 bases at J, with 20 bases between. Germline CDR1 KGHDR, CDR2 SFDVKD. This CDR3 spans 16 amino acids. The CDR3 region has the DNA TGTGCCACCAGTGCTAAGGAGGGGCGCCATGCGCAGCCCCAGCATTTT. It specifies CATSAKEGRHAQPQHF.

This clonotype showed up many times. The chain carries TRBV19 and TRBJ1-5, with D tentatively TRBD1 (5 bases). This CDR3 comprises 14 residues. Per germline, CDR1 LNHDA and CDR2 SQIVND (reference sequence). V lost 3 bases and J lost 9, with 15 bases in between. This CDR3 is CASSMSPRVPPQHF. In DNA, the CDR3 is TGTGCCAGTAGTATGTCTCCCAGGGTTCCGCCCCAGCATTTT.

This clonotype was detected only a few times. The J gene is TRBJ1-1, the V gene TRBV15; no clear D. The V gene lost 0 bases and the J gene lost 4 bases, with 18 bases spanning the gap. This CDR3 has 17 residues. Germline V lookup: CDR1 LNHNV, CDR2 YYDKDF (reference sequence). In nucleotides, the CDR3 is TGTGCCACCAGCAGAGATGGCGCGGGAGCATGGGCCACTGAAGCTTTCTTT. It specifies CATSRDGAGAWATEAFF.

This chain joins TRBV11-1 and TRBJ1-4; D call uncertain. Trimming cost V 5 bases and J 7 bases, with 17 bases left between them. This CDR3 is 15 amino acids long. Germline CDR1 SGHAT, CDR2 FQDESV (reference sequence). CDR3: CASSTCPDQGEKLFF. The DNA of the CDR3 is TGTGCCAGCAGCACTTGCCCCGACCAAGGTGAAAAACTGTTTTTT.

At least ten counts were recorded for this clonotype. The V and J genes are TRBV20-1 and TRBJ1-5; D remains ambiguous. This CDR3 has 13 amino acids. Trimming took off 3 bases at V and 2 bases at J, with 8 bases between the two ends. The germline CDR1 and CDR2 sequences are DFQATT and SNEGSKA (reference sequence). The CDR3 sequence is CSASQDGNQPQHF. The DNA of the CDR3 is TGCAGTGCTAGTCAGGACGGCAATCAGCCCCAGCATTTT.

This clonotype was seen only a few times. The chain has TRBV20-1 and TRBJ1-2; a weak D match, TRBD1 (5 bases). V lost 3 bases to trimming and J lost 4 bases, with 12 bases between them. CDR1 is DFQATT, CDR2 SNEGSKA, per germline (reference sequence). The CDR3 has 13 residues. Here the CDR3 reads CSARSGHRYGYTF. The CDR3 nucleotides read TGCAGTGCTAGGTCAGGGCACCGCTATGGCTACACCTTC.

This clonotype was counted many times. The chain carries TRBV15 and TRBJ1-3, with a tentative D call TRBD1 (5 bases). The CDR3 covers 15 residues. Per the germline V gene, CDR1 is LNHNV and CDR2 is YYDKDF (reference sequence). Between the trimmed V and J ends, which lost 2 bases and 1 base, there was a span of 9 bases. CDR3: CATSRRDGSGNTIYF. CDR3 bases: TGTGCCACCAGCAGAAGGGACGGTTCTGGAAACACCATATATTTT.

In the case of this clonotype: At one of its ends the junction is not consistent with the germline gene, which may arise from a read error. The CDR3, as DNA: TGTGCCGGCAGCCAACCCAAAATGATCCTAGACCCCCGCGACGGCTACGAGCAGTACTTC. Amino acids: CAGSQPKMILDPRDGYEQYF. V is TRBV4-2 and J is TRBJ2-7; no clear D. Germline loops: CDR1 LGHNA, CDR2 YNFKEQ. The CDR3 runs to 20 residues.

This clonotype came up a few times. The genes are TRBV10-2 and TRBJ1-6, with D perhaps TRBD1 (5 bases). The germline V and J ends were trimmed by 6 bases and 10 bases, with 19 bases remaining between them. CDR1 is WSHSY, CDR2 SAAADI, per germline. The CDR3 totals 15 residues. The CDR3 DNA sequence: TGCGCCAGCAGGCGTTGGGGGATCCAGAACTCACCCCTCCACTTT. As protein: CASRRWGIQNSPLHF.

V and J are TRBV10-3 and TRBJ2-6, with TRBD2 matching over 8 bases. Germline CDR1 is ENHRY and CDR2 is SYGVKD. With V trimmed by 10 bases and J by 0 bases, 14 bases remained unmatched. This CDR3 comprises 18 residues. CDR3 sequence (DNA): TGTGCCAGCAGGATGGGGGTTAGCGGGGCCTCTGGGGCCAACGTCCTGACTTTC. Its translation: CASRMGVSGASGANVLTF.

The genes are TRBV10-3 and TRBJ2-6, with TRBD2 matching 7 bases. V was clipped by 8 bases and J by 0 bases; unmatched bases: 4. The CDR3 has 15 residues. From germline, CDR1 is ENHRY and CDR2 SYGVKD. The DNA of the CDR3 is TGTGCCATCTCGACGGGGGGCTCTGGGGCCAACGTCCTGACTTTC. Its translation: CAISTGGSGANVLTF.

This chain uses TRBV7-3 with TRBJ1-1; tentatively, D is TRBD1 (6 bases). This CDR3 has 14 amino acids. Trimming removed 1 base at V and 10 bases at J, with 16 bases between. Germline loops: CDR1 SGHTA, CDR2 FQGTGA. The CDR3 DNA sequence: TGTGCCAGCAGCTTAAATCCGGACAGAGATGGAGCTTTCTTT. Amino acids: CASSLNPDRDGAFF.